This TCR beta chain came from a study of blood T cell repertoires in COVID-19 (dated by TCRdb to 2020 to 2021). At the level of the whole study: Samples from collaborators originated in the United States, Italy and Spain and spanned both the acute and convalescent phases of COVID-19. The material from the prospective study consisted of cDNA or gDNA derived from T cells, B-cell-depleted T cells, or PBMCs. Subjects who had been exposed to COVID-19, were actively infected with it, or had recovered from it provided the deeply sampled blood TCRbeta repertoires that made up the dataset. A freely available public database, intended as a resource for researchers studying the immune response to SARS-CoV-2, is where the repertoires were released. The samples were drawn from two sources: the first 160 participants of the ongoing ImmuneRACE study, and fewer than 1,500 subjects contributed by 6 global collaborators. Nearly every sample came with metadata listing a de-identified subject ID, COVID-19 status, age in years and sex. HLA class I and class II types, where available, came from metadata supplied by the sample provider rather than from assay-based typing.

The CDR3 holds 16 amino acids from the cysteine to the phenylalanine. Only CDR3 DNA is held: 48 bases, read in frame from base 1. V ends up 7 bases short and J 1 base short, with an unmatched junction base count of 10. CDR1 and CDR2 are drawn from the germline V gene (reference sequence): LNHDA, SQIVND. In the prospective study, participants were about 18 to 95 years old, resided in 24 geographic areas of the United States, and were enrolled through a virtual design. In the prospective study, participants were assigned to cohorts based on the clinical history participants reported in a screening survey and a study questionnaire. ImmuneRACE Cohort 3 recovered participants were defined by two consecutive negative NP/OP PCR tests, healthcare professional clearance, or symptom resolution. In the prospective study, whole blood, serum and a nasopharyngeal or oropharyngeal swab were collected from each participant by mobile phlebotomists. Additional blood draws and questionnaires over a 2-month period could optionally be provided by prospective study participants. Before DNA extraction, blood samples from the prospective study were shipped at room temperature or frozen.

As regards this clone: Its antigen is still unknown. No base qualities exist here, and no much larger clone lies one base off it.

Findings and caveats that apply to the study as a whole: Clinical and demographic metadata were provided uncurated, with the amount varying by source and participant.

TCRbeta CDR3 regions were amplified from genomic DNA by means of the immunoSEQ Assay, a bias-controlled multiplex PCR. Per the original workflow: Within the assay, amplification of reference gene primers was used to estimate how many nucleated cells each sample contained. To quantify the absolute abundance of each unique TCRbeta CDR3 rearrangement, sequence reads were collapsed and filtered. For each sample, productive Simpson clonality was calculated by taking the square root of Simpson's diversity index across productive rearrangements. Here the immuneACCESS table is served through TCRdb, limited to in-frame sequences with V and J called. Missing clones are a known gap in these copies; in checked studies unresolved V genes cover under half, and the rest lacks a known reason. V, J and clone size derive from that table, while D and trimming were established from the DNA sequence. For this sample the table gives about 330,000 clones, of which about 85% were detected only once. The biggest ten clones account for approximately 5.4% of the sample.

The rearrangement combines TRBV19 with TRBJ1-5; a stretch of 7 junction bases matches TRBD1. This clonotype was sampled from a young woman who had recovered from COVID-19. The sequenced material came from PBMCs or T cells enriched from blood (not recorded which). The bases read TGTGCCAGTACCATGGGGCCGGGACAGAGCAATCAGCCCCAGCATTTT. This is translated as CASTMGPGQSNQPQHF.